Presented here are 21 T cell receptor beta chains from one specimen sequenced in a study of CXCR3-negative and CXCR3-positive naive CD8 T cells. Study-level findings and limits: Hydrophobicity of TRB CDR3s was greater in CXCR3-positive naive cells than in CXCR3-negative naive cells.

Carrying UMI labels, the TRB cDNA libraries were prepared through 5' RACE. No DNA is given; TCRdb re-called the 5' RACE reads and lists each CDR3 protein once. Listed are approximately 90,000 distinct CDR3 sequences; over 0.4% falls within the top ten. These receptors' antigens are unknown. The source material was naive CXCR3+ CD8+ T cells from blood. Subset: CD45RO-CCR7+CD27+CD95- naive CD8+ T cells expressing CXCR3 (TNR3+). The receptors here all came from a human donor in good health. Some clones in this sample may be carry-over from other donors' samples.

The chain employs TRBV12-3 or TRBV12-4 and TRBJ2-2. The CDR3 extends over 12 amino acids. The CDR3 region is CASRYLGGELFF.

The CDR3 is CASSFRTMNTEAFF. This chain joins TRBV5-1 and TRBJ1-1. This CDR3 is 14 amino acids long. The V gene's germline CDR1 is SGHRS and CDR2 YFSETQ.

The chain links TRBV15 to TRBJ2-3; the D call of TRBD1 rests on TCRdb alone, since no DNA is present to check it. The CDR3 runs to 15 residues. CDR1 and CDR2 from the germline V gene are LNHNV and YYDKDF (reference sequence). CDR3 residues: CATTLSRGWGDTQYF.

The chain links TRBV29-1 to TRBJ2-7; TCRdb reports TRBD1, a call that lacks DNA to check it against. Germline CDR1 and CDR2: SQVTM and ANQGSEA. The CDR3 consists of 13 residues. Here the CDR3 reads CSVETLGAHEQYF.

The chain links TRBV12-3 or TRBV12-4 to TRBJ2-3; absent DNA, TCRdb's TRBD2 call cannot be checked. This CDR3 spans 17 amino acids. The CDR3 reads CASTVGTSGSITDTQYF.

The chain joins TRBV5-1 to TRBJ1-6; TCRdb's D gene call, TRBD1, goes unchecked for lack of DNA. The CDR3 runs to 14 residues. CDR1 is SGHRS and CDR2 is YFSETQ in the germline V gene. CDR3 region: CASRGGTSNSPLHF.

The chain recombines TRBV10-3 with TRBJ2-5; there is no DNA to check the TCRdb D call of TRBD1. Germline V gene sequence: CDR1 ENHRY, CDR2 SYGVKD. The CDR3 has 12 residues. The chain's CDR3 is CATGQAMETQYF.

The V and J genes are TRBV28 and TRBJ2-1; the D gene TCRdb calls, TRBD2, cannot be checked with no DNA. Germline V gene sequence: CDR1 MDHEN, CDR2 SYDVKM. This CDR3 region has 20 residues. The CDR3 loop reads CASSFPSASGGLSPHNEQFF.

V and J are TRBV5-1 and TRBJ1-2; TCRdb gives TRBD1 as the D gene, but with no DNA this cannot be confirmed. This CDR3 comprises 18 residues. Per the germline V gene, CDR1 is SGHRS and CDR2 is YFSETQ. The CDR3 here is CASSLASTGDASSYGYTF.

CDR3 protein: CASSLVPGGFNEQFF. This rearrangement joins TRBV7-6 to TRBJ2-1; the D gene TCRdb calls, TRBD2, cannot be checked with no DNA. CDR1 SGHVS and CDR2 FNYEAQ come from the germline V gene. The CDR3 is made up of 15 amino acids.

The V call is TRBV29-1, the J call TRBJ2-7. The CDR3 totals 13 residues. The germline V gene has CDR1 SQVTM and CDR2 ANQGSEA. The CDR3 reads CSVEQVSSYEQYF.

This chain connects TRBV7-8 to TRBJ2-3; TCRdb designates TRBD2, a call that cannot be tested without DNA. The CDR3 is made up of 13 amino acids. Germline V gene data show CDR1 as SGHVS and CDR2 as FQNEAQ. The CDR3 sequence is CASSQRGTDTQYF.

The rearrangement uses TRBV27 and TRBJ1-2; absent DNA, TCRdb's TRBD1 call cannot be checked. This CDR3 has 14 residues. CDR1 is MNHEY, CDR2 SMNVEV, per germline (reference sequence). CDR3 residues: CASPTTGSRHGYTF.

The J gene is TRBJ1-1, the V gene TRBV7-9; checking the TCRdb D call of TRBD1 is not possible without DNA. Germline V gene data show CDR1 as SEHNR and CDR2 as FQNEAQ (reference sequence). The CDR3 covers 13 residues. CDR3 sequence reads: CASSLSLQAEAFF.

The chain uses TRBV28 and TRBJ1-2. CDR1 and CDR2 from the germline V gene are MDHEN and SYDVKM. This CDR3 is built from 15 residues. CDR3 residues: CASSSPGAGGQSYTF.

The chain employs TRBV12-3 or TRBV12-4 and TRBJ2-7; lacking DNA, the TRBD2 call made by TCRdb goes unchecked. There are 15 residues in the CDR3. The CDR3 region is CASSFGLAVRYEQYF.

The rearrangement joins TRBV20-1 to TRBJ2-1. The CDR3 covers 13 residues. Germline V gives CDR1 DFQATT, CDR2 SNEGSKA (reference sequence). The CDR3: CSARELAGNEQFF.

The J gene is TRBJ2-7, the V gene TRBV28; TCRdb picks TRBD2, but there is no DNA to check that call. The CDR3 is 14 residues long. Per germline, CDR1 MDHEN and CDR2 SYDVKM. CDR3 sequence reads: CASTAEGNSYEQYF.

The chain carries TRBV5-4 and TRBJ2-3; TCRdb lists TRBD2, though no DNA is available to test this call. The CDR3 has 15 amino acids. CDR1 is SGHNT, CDR2 YYREEE, per germline (reference sequence). The CDR3 here is CASRKTSGSGDTQYF.

The gene calls are TRBV28 and TRBJ2-7. The germline V gene encodes CDR1 MDHEN and CDR2 SYDVKM. The CDR3 length is 12 residues. The CDR3 reads CASSLKVYEQYF.

The chain recombines TRBV5-6 with TRBJ2-7. Per the germline V gene, CDR1 is SGHDT and CDR2 is YYEEEE. The CDR3 is made up of 11 amino acids. This CDR3 is CASSPYYEQYF.